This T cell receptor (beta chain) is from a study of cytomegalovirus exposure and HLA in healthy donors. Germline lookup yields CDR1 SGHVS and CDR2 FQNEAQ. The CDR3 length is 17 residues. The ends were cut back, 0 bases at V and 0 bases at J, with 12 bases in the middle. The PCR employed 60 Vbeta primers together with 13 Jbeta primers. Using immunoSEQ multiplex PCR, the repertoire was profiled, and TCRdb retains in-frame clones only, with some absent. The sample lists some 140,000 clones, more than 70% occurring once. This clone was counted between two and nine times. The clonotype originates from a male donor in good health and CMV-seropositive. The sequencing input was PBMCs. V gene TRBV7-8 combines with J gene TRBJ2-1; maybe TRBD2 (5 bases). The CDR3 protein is CASSLARIANSYNEQFF. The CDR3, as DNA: TGTGCCAGCAGCTTAGCGCGAATAGCGAACTCCTACAATGAGCAGTTCTTC.